This record looks at one TCR beta chain sequence and its context. Its antigen is still unknown. This entry belongs to a study of T cell responses to AZD1222 COVID-19 vaccine. General study findings and limits: CD4 TCRs linked to vaccination spanned spike, dominating at 160-218 and 743-854. Donors were mostly white British, more females; clonal diversity possibly underestimated. Nearly half of spike-specific TCRs reportedly go after variant regions that carry no mutations.

Looked up from germline, CDR1 is MNHEY and CDR2 is SVGAGI. CDR3 length equals 12 residues. Trimming cost V 4 bases and J 6 bases, with 9 bases left between them. Method: immunoSEQ multiplex PCR; TCRdb's copy keeps in-frame clones and lacks some. In total, the table holds over 140,000 clones. Sequencing used peripheral blood. This sequence was found in an adult in good health. The V gene is TRBV6-5, the J gene TRBJ1-1; D remains unclear. CDR3: CASSSDISEAFF. CDR3 in DNA: TGTGCCAGCAGTTCCGACATCTCTGAAGCTTTCTTT.